This T cell receptor (beta chain) was retrieved from a study of cytomegalovirus exposure and HLA in healthy donors. The CDR3 length is 13 residues. Germline V lookup: CDR1 SGDLS, CDR2 YYNGEE. V shed 3 bases, J shed 8 bases, and the junction held 8 bases outside the gene matches. Both 60 Vbeta primers and 13 Jbeta primers went into the PCR. Using immunoSEQ multiplex PCR, the repertoire was profiled, and TCRdb retains in-frame clones only, with some absent. There are 100,000 or so clones in the sample; 65% to 75% occur only once, and approximately 4.8% lies in the top ten. V and J are TRBV9 and TRBJ2-7; TRBD1 matches at 7 bases. This sequence was found in a woman aged 18-29 years in good health and CMV-seropositive. Sequenced: PBMCs. The CDR3 spells CASSESDRDKQYF. The CDR3 nucleotides are TGTGCCAGCAGCGAAAGTGACAGGGACAAGCAGTACTTC.